The next 15 T cell receptor beta chains were all read from a single sample in a study of OX40 agonist ivuxolimab in advanced cancers. Generated by immunoSEQ multiplex PCR, the TCRdb table keeps only in-frame clones and is missing some. The data hold fewer than 95,000 clones, with around four fifths observed a single time. Material: CD4+ or CD8+ T cells sorted from blood, obtained in a trial of the OX40 agonist ivuxolimab. The receptors originated from an adult with an advanced solid tumor such as melanoma, head and neck, liver or kidney cancer.

The chain links TRBV7-2 to TRBJ1-5; no reliable D call. Trimming cost V 2 bases and J 7 bases, with 9 bases left between them. From germline, CDR1 is SGHTA and CDR2 FQGNSA. This CDR3 has 13 amino acids. CDR3 region: CASSLQVDQPQHF. Written as DNA, the CDR3 is TGTGCCAGCAGCTTACAGGTCGACCAGCCCCAGCATTTT.

The gene calls are TRBV5-1 and TRBJ2-2; TRBD1 aligns across 9 bases. The CDR3 loop spans 16 amino acids. Germline values: CDR1 SGHRS, CDR2 YFSETQ. V lost 2 bases to trimming and J lost 6 bases; unmatched junction nucleotides: 8. CDR3: CASSLPGQGESGELFF. The DNA for the CDR3 is TGCGCCAGCAGCTTACCGGGACAGGGCGAGTCCGGGGAGCTGTTTTTT.

The rearrangement links TRBV28 to TRBJ1-2; D remains unclear. There are 15 residues in the CDR3. V was shortened by 4 bases and J by 2 bases, with 14 bases between the two germline ends. Germline V gene sequence: CDR1 MDHEN, CDR2 SYDVKM. The CDR3 DNA reads TGTGCCAGCAGTTCCTGGGCCCGGCAAAACTATGGCTACACCTTC. Residues: CASSSWARQNYGYTF.

The gene calls are TRBV28 and TRBJ1-4; the match to TRBD1 covers 9 bases. The V gene end was trimmed by 5 bases and the J gene end by 6 bases; junction bases not matched to a gene: 4. This CDR3 is built from 14 residues. In germline, CDR1 is MDHEN, CDR2 SYDVKM. For the CDR3, the DNA is TGTGCCAGCAGTCCTTGGACAGGGGATGAAAAACTGTTTTTT. Translating it yields CASSPWTGDEKLFF.

The gene calls are TRBV28 and TRBJ1-5, with D maybe TRBD1 (6 bases). Trimming cost V 3 bases and J 2 bases, with 14 bases left between them. Germline loops: CDR1 MDHEN, CDR2 SYDVKM. This CDR3 spans 16 amino acids. CDR3 sequence: CASSLVGATGNQPQHF. The CDR3 DNA follows: TGTGCCAGCAGTTTGGTGGGGGCGACGGGCAATCAGCCCCAGCATTTT.

The CDR3 nucleotides read TGTGCCAGCAGCGCCCGTACTAGCGGGAGGGCGGGAACAGATACGCAGTATTTT. It specifies CASSARTSGRAGTDTQYF. The gene calls are TRBV7-2 and TRBJ2-3; TRBD2 aligns across 13 bases. CDR1 and CDR2 (germline): SGHTA, FQGNSA. The CDR3 is 18 amino acids. The junction had 11 bases not matched to a gene; V was cut back by 5 bases and J by 3 bases. Full variable domain (rest looked up from reference TRBV7-2 and TRBJ2-3): GAGVSQSPSNKVTEKGKDVELRCDPISGHTALYWYRQSLGQGLEFLIYFQGNSAPDKSGLPSDRFSAERTGGSVSTLTIQRTQQEDSAVYLCASSARTSGRAGTDTQYFGPGTRLTVL.

The CDR3 reads CAWSGQGIRKEPQHF. The CDR3 region has the DNA TGTGCCTGGAGTGGACAGGGTATTAGAAAGGAGCCCCAGCATTTT. V is TRBV30 and J is TRBJ1-5, with TRBD1 matching 7 bases. Germline V gene lookup returns CDR1 GTSNPN and CDR2 SVGIG (reference sequence). This CDR3 is 15 amino acids long. The J segment lost 8 bases and the V segment lost 1 base, leaving 11 bases of the junction unmatched.

The chain employs TRBV10-3 and TRBJ1-1; 7 nucleotides align to TRBD1. With 2 bases clipped from V and 5 bases from J, the junction kept 5 bases outside the gene matches. This CDR3 has 14 amino acids. In germline, CDR1 is ENHRY, CDR2 SYGVKD. The CDR3 nucleotides read TGTGCCATCAGTGAGGAGGGGGCATATACTGAAGCTTTCTTT. Protein product: CAISEEGAYTEAFF.

The chain uses TRBV7-8 and TRBJ2-1, with TRBD2 identical over 9 bases. With V trimmed by 2 bases and J by 9 bases, 8 bases remained unmatched. The CDR3 is made up of 15 amino acids. Germline CDR1 is SGHVS and CDR2 is FQNEAQ. CDR3 sequence reads: CASSLHLAGSGEQFF. CDR3 coding DNA: TGTGCCAGCAGCTTACACCTAGCGGGATCTGGTGAGCAGTTCTTC.

This chain links TRBV7-6 with TRBJ2-5; 7 bases align to TRBD2. CDR1 and CDR2 from the germline V gene are SGHVS and FNYEAQ. The CDR3 spans 15 residues. V trimming: 5 bases; J trimming: 2 bases; junction bases outside the gene matches: 8. The CDR3 sequence is CASSHAFSGQETQYF. The CDR3 DNA follows: TGTGCCAGCAGCCACGCGTTTAGCGGGCAAGAGACCCAGTACTTC. Drawing the rest from reference TRBV7-6 and TRBJ2-5, the complete variable domain is GAGVSQSPRYKVTKRGQDVALRCDPISGHVSLYWYRQALGQGPEFLTYFNYEAQQDKSGLPNDRFSAERPEGSISTLTIQRTEQRDSAMYRCASSHAFSGQETQYFGPGTRLLVL.

CDR3 sequence: CASSPQGGKGMNTEAFF. As DNA, the CDR3 is TGCGCCAGCAGCCCCCAGGGGGGTAAGGGTATGAACACTGAAGCTTTCTTT. This sequence joins TRBV4-3 and TRBJ1-1; 7 nucleotides agree with TRBD1. V lost 4 bases, J lost 0 bases, and 11 bases stayed unmatched. The CDR3 extends over 17 amino acids. CDR1 and CDR2 from the germline V gene are LGHNA and YSLEER.

The chain uses TRBV6-1 and TRBJ2-7, with TRBD1 identical over 9 bases. CDR3 length: 16 amino acids. Per the germline V gene, CDR1 is MNHNS and CDR2 is SASEGT. J lost 6 bases, V lost 3 bases, and 12 bases had no gene match. DNA of the CDR3: TGTGCCAGCAGTGACCTTTTTCCGGGACAGGGAGGCGAGCAGTACTTC. Encoded protein: CASSDLFPGQGGEQYF.

The V gene is TRBV11-2, the J gene TRBJ2-1, with 9 bases identical to TRBD1. CDR3 length equals 15 residues. Germline V gene data show CDR1 as SGHAT and CDR2 as FQNNGV. The V and J ends lost 4 bases and 5 bases, in that order; junction bases with no gene match: 6. CDR3 DNA: TGTGCCAGCAGCTCTACCGGGACAGGGAACAATGAGCAGTTCTTC. Amino acids: CASSSTGTGNNEQFF. Full variable domain (missing parts from reference TRBV11-2 and TRBJ2-1): EAGVAQSPRYKIIEKRQSVAFWCNPISGHATLYWYQQILGQGPKLLIQFQNNGVVDDSQLPKDRFSAERLKGVDSTLKIQPAKLEDSAVYLCASSSTGTGNNEQFFGPGTRLTVL.

This clone was detected only a few times. The gene calls are TRBV7-2 and TRBJ2-3, with D perhaps given as TRBD1 or TRBD2 (5 bases each). Looked up from germline, CDR1 is SGHTA and CDR2 is FQGNSA. The CDR3 covers 15 residues. V lost 3 bases and J 6 bases, leaving 16 bases between the germline ends. The CDR3 DNA is TGTGCCAGCAGCTTCTCCCGGGACCCCGGGGATACGCAGTATTTT. It specifies CASSFSRDPGDTQYF.

The V gene is TRBV18, the J gene TRBJ2-1; possibly TRBD1 for D (7 bases). The V end was cut by 8 bases, the J end by 8 bases, with 28 bases between. CDR3 length: 17 amino acids. From germline, CDR1 is KGHSH and CDR2 LQKENI. CDR3 DNA: TGTGCCAGCCAGAAGGAGGGGGCGGTTTCATCCCAATATGAGCAGTTCTTC. Its protein product is CASQKEGAVSSQYEQFF. The full variable domain, completed using reference TRBV18 and TRBJ2-1, is NAGVMQNPRHLVRRRGQEARLRCSPMKGHSHVYWYRQLPEEGLKFMVYLQKENIIDESGMPKERFSAEFPKEGPSILRIQQVVRGDSAAYFCASQKEGAVSSQYEQFFGPGTRLTVL.